One sample yielded the 20 T cell receptor beta chains listed below, sequenced in a study of cytotoxic CD8 clonotypes in ibrutinib-treated CLL. The data were produced by immunoSEQ multiplex PCR, yet TCRdb's version contains in-frame clones alone and is incomplete. The sample has some 200,000 clones; nearly 80% are singletons. The sequences come from PBMCs, collected after 12 months of ibrutinib treatment. These receptors were collected from a human donor with chronic lymphocytic leukemia.

This clone was seen a handful of times. CDR3 residues: CASRPGKVLEAFF. CDR3 in DNA: TGCGCCAGCAGACCAGGCAAGGTTCTTGAAGCTTTCTTT. J is TRBJ1-1 and V is TRBV5-1; no clear D gene. Germline lookup yields CDR1 SGHRS and CDR2 YFSETQ. V lost 5 bases and J 7 bases, leaving 15 bases between the germline ends. The CDR3 covers 13 residues.

This clone has a handful of counts. The chain joins TRBV27 to TRBJ1-6, with 8 bases identical to TRBD1. The CDR3 extends over 16 amino acids. The V and J ends lost 3 bases and 5 bases, in that order; junction bases with no gene match: 6. Germline-derived CDR1 and CDR2 are MNHEY and SMNVEV (reference sequence). The CDR3 loop is CASSLKGQGNNSPLHF. CDR3 sequence (DNA): TGTGCCAGCAGTTTGAAAGGACAGGGCAATAATTCACCCCTCCACTTT.

The rearrangement joins TRBV4-2 to TRBJ2-1, with a possible D match to TRBD1 (5 bases). Germline CDR1 reads LGHNA; CDR2 reads YNFKEQ. Trimming stripped 6 bases from V and 8 bases from J, with 11 bases between. The CDR3 has 12 residues. The CDR3 bases are TGTGCCAGCAGTGCAGGGTCCCATGAGCAGTTCTTC. It codes for CASSAGSHEQFF.

J is TRBJ2-3 and V is TRBV11-3; D ambiguous. V dropped 1 base and J dropped 4 bases, with 9 bases sitting between them. CDR1 is SGHNT, CDR2 YENEEA, per germline. CDR3 length: 14 amino acids. CDR3 loop: CASSLGVGADTQYF. CDR3 bases: TGTGCCAGCAGCTTAGGGGTTGGTGCAGATACGCAGTATTTT.

Remarks on this clone: Other DNA sequences in the same sample also yield this CDR3. This chain uses TRBV27 with TRBJ2-7, with D unresolved. Trimming cost V 3 bases and J 0 bases, with 12 bases left between them. This CDR3 has 15 residues. CDR1 is MNHEY, CDR2 SMNVEV, per germline (reference sequence). This CDR3 is CASSLTSQSSYEQYF. The CDR3 nucleotides are TGTGCCAGCAGTTTGACCAGCCAAAGCTCCTACGAGCAGTACTTC.

This clone appeared a few times. The J gene is TRBJ2-5, the V gene TRBV28; 10 positions match TRBD2. This CDR3 has 17 residues. CDR1 is MDHEN, CDR2 SYDVKM, per germline. The V and J ends lost 3 bases and 2 bases, in that order; junction bases with no gene match: 9. The CDR3 DNA reads as TGTGCCAGCAGTTTTGGGCTAGCGGGAGACCCTCAAGAGACCCAGTACTTC. The encoded protein is CASSFGLAGDPQETQYF. The full variable domain, with the rest looked up from reference TRBV28 and TRBJ2-5, is DVKVTQSSRYLVKRTGEKVFLECVQDMDHENMFWYRQDPGLGLRLIYFSYDVKMKEKGDIPEGYSVSREKKERFSLILESASTNQTSMYLCASSFGLAGDPQETQYFGPGTRLLVL.

This clone was counted between two and nine times. The rearrangement joins TRBV2 to TRBJ2-3; weak D call: TRBD1 (6 bases). This CDR3 has 14 residues. Trimming left V 7 bases short and J 2 bases short, with 13 bases between. From germline, CDR1 is SNHLY and CDR2 FYNNEI. The DNA of the CDR3 is TGTGCCAGCAAGGGGGACGTATACACAGATACGCAGTATTTT. Its protein is CASKGDVYTDTQYF.

This clone showed up just a few times. This chain joins TRBV4-1 and TRBJ1-5; D not resolved. V was cut by 0 bases and J by 9 bases, with 15 bases left in between. The CDR3 has 15 residues. Germline V lookup: CDR1 MGHRA, CDR2 YSYEKL. DNA for the CDR3: TGCGCCAGCAGCCAAGATTTTGGGGAATTTCGGCCCCAGCATTTT. Its translation is CASSQDFGEFRPQHF.

The chain joins TRBV10-2 to TRBJ1-5; D gene unclear. Germline V gives CDR1 WSHSY, CDR2 SAAADI. V shed 5 bases and J shed 2 bases, with 7 bases lying between them. The CDR3 is 13 amino acids. CDR3 sequence reads: CASSPGRNQPQHF. For the CDR3, the DNA is TGCGCCAGCAGTCCGGGCCGCAATCAGCCCCAGCATTTT.

About this clone: Its ends do not fully match the called genes, so a read error is possible. CDR3 loop: CASNLRAAGGTDTQYF. CDR3 sequence (DNA): TGTGCCAGCAACTTGAGGGCAGCGGGGGGTACAGATACGCAGTATTTT. J is TRBJ2-3 and V is TRBV5-4, with 9 bases identical to TRBD2. The CDR3 runs to 16 residues. CDR1 is SGHNT and CDR2 is YYREEE in the germline V gene (reference sequence).

This chain links TRBV9 with TRBJ2-2, with a possible D match to TRBD2 (5 bases). V was clipped by 0 bases and J by 5 bases, with 14 bases between them. This CDR3 region has 16 residues. Germline CDR1 is SGDLS and CDR2 is YYNGEE. The CDR3 sequence: CASSVGGSAITGELFF. The CDR3 DNA follows: TGTGCCAGCAGCGTAGGGGGTAGCGCAATAACCGGGGAGCTGTTTTTT. Full variable domain (outside the CDR3, taken from reference TRBV9 and TRBJ2-2): DSGVTQTPKHLITATGQRVTLRCSPRSGDLSVYWYQQSLDQGLQFLIQYYNGEERAKGNILERFSAQQFPDLHSELNLSSLELGDSALYFCASSVGGSAITGELFFGEGSRLTVL.

The genes are TRBV10-3 and TRBJ1-5; D is unresolved. Germline V gene lookup returns CDR1 ENHRY and CDR2 SYGVKD. V was trimmed by 0 bases and J by 7 bases, leaving 7 bases between them. This CDR3 contains 13 residues. CDR3 coding DNA: TGTGCCATCAGTGAGTCGAGTGGGCAGCCCCAGCATTTT. This sequence encodes CAISESSGQPQHF.

The V call is TRBV5-1, the J call TRBJ2-2; no firm D call. Germline assignment: CDR1 SGHRS and CDR2 YFSETQ. Trimming shortened V by 4 bases and J by 0 bases, and 13 bases separated the two germline ends. CDR3 length equals 16 residues. DNA for the CDR3: TGCGCCAGCAGCGCAGACATACGATCGAACACCGGGGAGCTGTTTTTT. It yields the protein CASSADIRSNTGELFF.

J is TRBJ2-7 and V is TRBV5-6, with 7 bases lining up with TRBD1. CDR3 length equals 14 residues. Germline assignment: CDR1 SGHDT and CDR2 YYEEEE. The V segment lost 1 base and the J segment 7 bases; nucleotides outside the gene matches: 8. DNA of the CDR3: TGTGCCAGCAGCTTGACAGGGGCTTCGCGGGAGCAGTACTTC. Translating gives CASSLTGASREQYF.

J is TRBJ2-5 and V is TRBV6-5; perhaps D is TRBD1 or TRBD2 (5 bases each). The germline CDR1 and CDR2 sequences are MNHEY and SVGAGI. CDR3 length: 14 amino acids. V was cut by 0 bases and J by 1 base, with 6 bases left in between. CDR3 region: CASSYSGAQETQYF. CDR3 sequence (DNA): TGTGCCAGCAGTTACTCCGGGGCCCAAGAGACCCAGTACTTC.

The V call is TRBV9, the J call TRBJ1-4; D is uncertain. This CDR3 has 14 amino acids. Trimming pared 0 bases from V and 5 bases from J, leaving 8 bases between. In germline, CDR1 is SGDLS, CDR2 YYNGEE. CDR3 amino acids: CASSVDGENEKLFF. The CDR3 DNA follows: TGTGCCAGCAGCGTAGACGGGGAGAATGAAAAACTGTTTTTT. Full variable domain (outside the CDR3, taken from reference TRBV9 and TRBJ1-4): DSGVTQTPKHLITATGQRVTLRCSPRSGDLSVYWYQQSLDQGLQFLIQYYNGEERAKGNILERFSAQQFPDLHSELNLSSLELGDSALYFCASSVDGENEKLFFGSGTQLSVL.

This clone came up a few times. The chain joins TRBV30 to TRBJ1-1; D not resolved. The V and J ends lost 0 bases and 12 bases respectively, with 14 bases between them. Germline CDR1 and CDR2: GTSNPN and SVGIG (reference sequence). The CDR3 runs 12 residues. The CDR3 sequence: CAWSVVAAAPFF. The CDR3 bases are TGTGCCTGGAGTGTCGTCGCGGCAGCCCCTTTCTTT.

The V gene is TRBV20-1, the J gene TRBJ2-3; D unclear. In germline, CDR1 is DFQATT, CDR2 SNEGSKA (reference sequence). The CDR3 consists of 11 residues. Trimming took off 3 bases at V and 9 bases at J, with 10 bases between the two ends. The CDR3 DNA is TGCAGTGCTAGTCGGGTAGGCACGCAGTATTTT. This codes for CSASRVGTQYF.

CDR3 in amino acids: CASSPRAKMGYEKLFF. The CDR3 coding sequence is TGTGCCAGCAGTCCGCGGGCCAAAATGGGATATGAAAAACTGTTTTTT. The V call is TRBV25-1, the J call TRBJ1-4; D gene unclear. Germline loops: CDR1 MGHDK, CDR2 SYGVNS. This CDR3 region has 16 residues. Trimming removed 5 bases at V and 6 bases at J, with 19 bases between. The full variable domain, rest sourced from reference TRBV25-1 and TRBJ1-4, is EADIYQTPRYLVIGTGKKITLECSQTMGHDKMYWYQQDPGMELHLIHYSYGVNSTEKGDLSSESTVSRIRTEHFPLTLESARPSHTSQYLCASSPRAKMGYEKLFFGSGTQLSVL.

The J gene is TRBJ2-5, the V gene TRBV7-8; possibly TRBD1 for D (6 bases). V lost 6 bases and J 5 bases, leaving 19 bases between the germline ends. The CDR3 extends over 15 amino acids. Germline CDR1 reads SGHVS; CDR2 reads FQNEAQ. The CDR3 bases are TGTGCCAGCAGTCGGAACTTGGGGGCGGGCGAGACCCAGTACTTC. It translates to CASSRNLGAGETQYF.